This TCR beta chain was profiled in a study of blood T cells in healthy people across ages (dated by TCRdb to between 2015 and 2016). In the study overall: In model experiments, roughly one uniquely barcoded TCR beta cDNA molecule per two T cells was captured by template switching. Age-related changes in TCR beta repertoire diversity were measured in the study by deep sequencing normalized with unique cDNA molecular identifiers. Donors of different ages were randomly distributed across sequencing lanes to avoid experimental bias. The donors were divided into four age groups: young (average about 15 years), middle-aged (almost 40), aged (approximately 64) and long-lived (82). The study analyzed two additional independent replicas of 1 million unique cDNA reads from the same blood draw for two donors, one aged 18 to 29 and one aged 80 or older. Findings and caveats that apply to the study as a whole: As age increased, observed TCR beta diversity per million T cells dropped in a roughly linear way, and a significant reduction was already evident by age about 40. Because the CMV infection status of the donors was unknown, age-related changes in expanded clonotypes may potentially have been confounded. Observed TCR beta diversity correlated strongly with the percentage of naive T cells measured by flow cytometry. Compared with the aged group, the long-lived group had more naive CD4+ T cells, fewer expanded clones and increased TCR diversity, a pattern suggesting age selection. Estimates of total diversity from one million sequenced T cells were regarded as lower bounds and underestimates. Because profiling used bulk unsorted PBMCs, naive and antigen-experienced compartments could not be compared conclusively.

The donors were some 39 Caucasian individuals from Russia, aged roughly 6 to 100 years, who were systemically healthy. Roughly 9.5 milliliters of peripheral blood were drawn from each donor into EDTA-treated Vacutainer tubes. Ficoll-Paque density-gradient centrifugation was used to isolate PBMCs, with at least 7 million per sample. Total RNA, at least 6 micrograms per sample, was extracted from PBMCs with Trizol reagent. Naive CD45RAhigh/CD27high T cell percentages were measured by flow cytometry on a PBMC aliquot from every donor. Trimming accounts for 4 bases at V and 3 bases at J, while the number of junction bases matched to no gene is 3. CDR1 and CDR2 (SGHRS, YFSETQ) derive from the germline V gene. The CDR3 has 16 amino acids, counting the end cysteine and phenylalanine. The CDR3 DNA has 48 bases and is translated from base 1. Turning to this clonotype: Its antigen remains unidentified. One base away there is no much larger clone; base qualities are not given.

Library generation was performed with 5' RACE. The sequencer was an Illumina HiSeq 2500. The second PCR ran for about 7 to 11 cycles and used a J-beta primer mix along with a sample-barcoded 5' primer. Each TCR beta cDNA molecule received a unique molecular identifier from a template-switch 5' adaptor carrying 12 random nucleotides. Each sample yielded at least 2.5 million CDR3-containing paired-end reads. All of the RNA was converted into first-strand cDNA using the Mint cDNA synthesis kit, with a TRBC-specific oligonucleotide serving as the primer. After uracil-DNA glycosylase treatment, a first 18-cycle PCR used universal primers M1SS and BC2_uni_R on all cDNA. In the authors' own workflow: For normalization, 1 million high-quality reads, each with a distinct molecular identifier, were randomly selected from each sample. Reads with shared molecular identifiers were discarded instead of being binned into consensus sequences. MiTCR, with a Q25 quality threshold and the strictest error-elimination algorithm, was used for CDR3 identification, clonotype clustering and error correction. A nonparametric unseen species model using Euler transformation provided a lower-bound estimate of total TCR beta diversity. TCRdb passed the public sequencing reads through fastp at Q25 and MiXCR, retaining productive beta sequences. Entries that share a CDR3 protein sequence are merged under the most common genes and DNA. What appears here as the V and J calls and clone size reflects TCRdb's work, not the paper's. The sample table lists roughly 1.5 million distinct CDR3 sequences, roughly two fifths of them with a count of one. The top ten clones comprise under 5% of the sample.

Recombination linked TRBV5-1 to TRBJ2-3, and TRBD2 aligns with 15 junction nucleotides. The TCR comes from a woman aged 18-35 years in good health. Input material: blood. The CDR3 region: CASSIGTSGRTDTQYF. At the DNA level, the sequence is TGCGCCAGCAGCATCGGGACTAGCGGGAGGACAGATACGCAGTATTTT.